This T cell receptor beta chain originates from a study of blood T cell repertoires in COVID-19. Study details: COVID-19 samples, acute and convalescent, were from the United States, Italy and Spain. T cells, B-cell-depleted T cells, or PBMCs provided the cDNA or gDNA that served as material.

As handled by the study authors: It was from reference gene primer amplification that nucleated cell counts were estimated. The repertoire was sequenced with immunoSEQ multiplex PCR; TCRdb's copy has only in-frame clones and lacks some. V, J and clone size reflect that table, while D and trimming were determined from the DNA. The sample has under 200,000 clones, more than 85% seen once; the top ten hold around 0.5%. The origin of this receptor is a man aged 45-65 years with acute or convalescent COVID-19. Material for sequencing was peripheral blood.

CDR3 sequence (DNA): TGCGCCAGCAGCCAAGTGGCACCATCGGGAACTGAAGCTTTCTTT. This encodes CASSQVAPSGTEAFF. The gene calls are TRBV4-1 and TRBJ1-1; D is undetermined. CDR3 size: 15 residues. CDR1 MGHRA and CDR2 YSYEKL come from the germline V gene. Deletions cut 1 base from V and 5 bases from J, with 14 bases between.